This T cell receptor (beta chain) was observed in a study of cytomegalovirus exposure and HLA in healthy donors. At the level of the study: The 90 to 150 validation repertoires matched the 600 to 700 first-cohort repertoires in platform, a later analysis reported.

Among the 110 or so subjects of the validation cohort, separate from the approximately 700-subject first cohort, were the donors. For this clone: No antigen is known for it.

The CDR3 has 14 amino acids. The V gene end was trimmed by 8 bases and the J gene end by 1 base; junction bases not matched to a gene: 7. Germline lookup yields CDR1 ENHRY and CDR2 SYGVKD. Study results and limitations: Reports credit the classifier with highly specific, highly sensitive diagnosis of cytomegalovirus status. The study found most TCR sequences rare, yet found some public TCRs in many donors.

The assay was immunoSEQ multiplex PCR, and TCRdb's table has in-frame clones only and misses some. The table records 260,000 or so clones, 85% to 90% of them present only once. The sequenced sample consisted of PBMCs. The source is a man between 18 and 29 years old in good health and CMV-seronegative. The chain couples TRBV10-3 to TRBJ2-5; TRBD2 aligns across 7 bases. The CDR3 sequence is CAIGEGTIQETQYF. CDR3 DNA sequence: TGTGCCATCGGGGAGGGGACTATCCAAGAGACCCAGTACTTC.